Here is one T cell receptor (beta chain) with its context. Its matching antigen is unknown. PBMCs that had been cryopreserved were the source of roughly 2 micrograms of genomic DNA for TCR beta libraries. The data belong to a study of cytotoxic CD8 clonotypes in ibrutinib-treated CLL. Overall study context: Overall, around 25 responses were partial and 2 complete; following median about 69 months, around 15 patients stayed remitted and 12 progressed.

Study results and caveats: Starting clonality was above that of age-matched healthy donors and tracked circulating CD8+ T-cell counts.

CDR1 MDHEN and CDR2 SYDVKM come from the germline V gene. V was shortened by 3 bases and J by 1 base, with 13 bases between the two germline ends. The CDR3 sequence is 16 residues long. Sequenced by immunoSEQ multiplex PCR; TCRdb stores in-frame clones only, minus some. The table includes about 130,000 clones, approximately 85% detected once. V usage is TRBV28 and J usage is TRBJ2-1; D gene unclear. This sequence originates from a human donor with chronic lymphocytic leukemia. The sample in question was PBMCs, obtained after 24 months of ibrutinib treatment. CDR3: CASSLMPLVSYNEQFF. In DNA, the CDR3 is TGTGCCAGCAGTTTGATGCCTCTGGTTTCCTACAATGAGCAGTTCTTC.